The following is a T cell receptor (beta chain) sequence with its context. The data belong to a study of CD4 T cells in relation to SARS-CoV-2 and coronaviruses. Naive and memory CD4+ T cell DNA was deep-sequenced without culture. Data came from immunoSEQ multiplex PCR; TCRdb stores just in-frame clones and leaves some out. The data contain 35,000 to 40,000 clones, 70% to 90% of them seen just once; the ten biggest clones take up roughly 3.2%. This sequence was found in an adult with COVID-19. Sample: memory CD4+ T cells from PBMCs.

Here the CDR3 reads CASSAQGTLYEQYF. DNA for the CDR3: TGTGCCAGTAGTGCACAGGGGACCCTCTACGAGCAGTACTTC. J is TRBJ2-7 and V is TRBV19; TRBD1 matches 7 bases. CDR3 length: 14 amino acids. In germline, CDR1 is LNHDA, CDR2 SQIVND (reference sequence). The V and J ends lost 5 bases and 3 bases, in that order; junction bases with no gene match: 7. Drawing the rest from reference TRBV19 and TRBJ2-7, the complete variable domain is DGGITQSPKYLFRKEGQNVTLSCEQNLNHDAMYWYRQDPGQGLRLIYYSQIVNDFQKGDIAEGYSVSREKKESFPLTVTSAQKNPTAFYLCASSAQGTLYEQYFGPGTRLTVT.